These 11 T cell receptor beta chains originate from one sample sequenced in a study of OX40 agonist ivuxolimab in advanced cancers. This table comes from immunoSEQ multiplex PCR, and its TCRdb copy is limited to in-frame clones, with some not included. The table shows about 27,000 clones, with less than 80% occurring only once. The material was CD4+ or CD8+ T cells sorted from blood, obtained in a trial of the OX40 agonist ivuxolimab. All receptors come from an adult with an advanced solid tumor such as melanoma, head and neck, liver or kidney cancer.

This clone has more than one count but fewer than ten. The CDR3 here is CAGGGGPTGQGRLTDTQYF. The CDR3, as DNA: TGTGCCGGAGGGGGGGGACCTACCGGACAGGGACGTCTCACAGATACGCAGTATTTT. The chain joins TRBV28 to TRBJ2-3; D may be TRBD1 (8 bases). The CDR3 consists of 19 residues. CDR1 MDHEN and CDR2 SYDVKM come from the germline V gene. The V gene lost 11 bases and the J gene lost 2 bases, with 32 bases spanning the gap.

This clone was counted between two and nine times. The rearrangement links TRBV2 to TRBJ1-2, with TRBD1 matching over 8 bases. Trimming at V came to 7 bases and at J to 3 bases, leaving 7 bases not matched to a gene. Germline V lookup: CDR1 SNHLY, CDR2 FYNNEI. The CDR3 runs to 14 residues. For the CDR3, the DNA is TGTGCCAGCATTGGACAGGGTGTATACTATGGCTACACCTTC. This codes for CASIGQGVYYGYTF.

This chain joins TRBV7-9 and TRBJ1-1; the D gene is possibly TRBD1 (6 bases). The CDR3 sequence is 12 residues long. Trimming removed 7 bases at V and 6 bases at J, with 12 bases between. Germline V lookup: CDR1 SEHNR, CDR2 FQNEAQ (reference sequence). Here the CDR3 reads CASKGGPPEAFF. In DNA, the CDR3 is TGTGCCAGCAAAGGGGGGCCCCCTGAAGCTTTCTTT.

The rearrangement links TRBV4-1 to TRBJ2-7, with unresolved D. The CDR3 runs to 14 residues. Germline CDR1 reads MGHRA; CDR2 reads YSYEKL. V lost 2 bases, J lost 3 bases, and 11 bases lay in between. CDR3 in amino acids: CASSQSSGGYEQYF. The CDR3 DNA follows: TGCGCCAGCAGCCAATCCTCCGGTGGCTACGAGCAGTACTTC.

The chain carries TRBV5-6 and TRBJ2-7; 8 bases are a match to TRBD1. Germline CDR1 reads SGHDT; CDR2 reads YYEEEE. The CDR3 contains 13 residues. V shed 2 bases, J shed 3 bases, and the junction held 1 base outside the gene matches. The CDR3 spells CASSLGTGYEQYF. In DNA, the CDR3 is TGTGCCAGCAGCTTAGGGACAGGCTACGAGCAGTACTTC. Supplemented by reference TRBV5-6 and TRBJ2-7, the full variable domain reads DAGVTQSPTHLIKTRGQQVTLRCSPKSGHDTVSWYQQALGQGPQFIFQYYEEEERQRGNFPDRFSGHQFPNYSSELNVNALLLGDSALYLCASSLGTGYEQYFGPGTRLTVT.

The chain carries TRBV9 and TRBJ1-3; 9 bases agree with TRBD1. Germline CDR1 is SGDLS and CDR2 is YYNGEE. J was trimmed by 7 bases and V by 0 bases; bases with no gene match: 8. This CDR3 region has 16 residues. The DNA of the CDR3 is TGTGCCAGCAGCGTAGCTGGTAAGGGACAGGGCAACACCATATATTTT. Translation: CASSVAGKGQGNTIYF.

The CDR3 nucleotides read TGTGCCAGCAGTTACTCGTTTTTCACCGGGGAGCTGTTTTTT. It codes for CASSYSFFTGELFF. The chain combines TRBV6-5 with TRBJ2-2; the D is unclear. Germline lookup yields CDR1 MNHEY and CDR2 SVGAGI. Trimming left V 0 bases short and J 4 bases short, with 6 bases between. There are 14 residues in the CDR3.

V usage is TRBV7-9 and J usage is TRBJ2-7, with TRBD1 matching over 9 bases. This CDR3 region has 18 residues. Germline CDR1 reads SEHNR; CDR2 reads FQNEAQ (reference sequence). V lost 1 base and J lost 0; bases outside the gene matches: 10. The CDR3 region is CASSLVGFGDRDSYEQYF. CDR3 bases: TGTGCCAGCAGCTTAGTCGGGTTTGGGGACAGGGACTCCTACGAGCAGTACTTC.

The chain links TRBV13 to TRBJ2-3; TRBD2 matches at 14 bases. The CDR3 covers 17 residues. V lost 3 bases, J lost 4 bases, and 6 bases stayed unmatched. The germline CDR1 and CDR2 sequences are PRHDT and FYEKMQ (reference sequence). The CDR3: CASSFRLAGGPPDTQYF. CDR3 bases: TGTGCCAGCAGCTTCAGACTAGCGGGAGGGCCCCCAGATACGCAGTATTTT.

This chain connects TRBV7-8 to TRBJ2-5; tentative D call: TRBD1 (6 bases). V was cut by 5 bases and J by 2 bases, with 12 bases left in between. CDR1 is SGHVS and CDR2 is FQNEAQ in the germline V gene. This CDR3 has 14 amino acids. CDR3 sequence: CASSAPGQQETQYF. CDR3 bases: TGTGCCAGCAGCGCGCCGGGACAACAAGAGACCCAGTACTTC.

CDR3 sequence: CATSTETGHYEQYF. CDR3 nucleotides: TGTGCCACCAGCACAGAGACAGGGCACTACGAGCAGTACTTC. V gene TRBV15 combines with J gene TRBJ2-7; 7 bases align to TRBD1. Trimming at V came to 4 bases and at J to 3 bases, leaving 6 bases not matched to a gene. Germline V gene data show CDR1 as LNHNV and CDR2 as YYDKDF (reference sequence). This CDR3 is 14 amino acids long. Based on the CDR3 plus reference TRBV15 and TRBJ2-7, the full variable domain is DAMVIQNPRYQVTQFGKPVTLSCSQTLNHNVMYWYQQKSSQAPKLLFHYYDKDFNNEADTPDNFQSRRPNTSFCFLDIRSPGLGDTAMYLCATSTETGHYEQYFGPGTRLTVT.